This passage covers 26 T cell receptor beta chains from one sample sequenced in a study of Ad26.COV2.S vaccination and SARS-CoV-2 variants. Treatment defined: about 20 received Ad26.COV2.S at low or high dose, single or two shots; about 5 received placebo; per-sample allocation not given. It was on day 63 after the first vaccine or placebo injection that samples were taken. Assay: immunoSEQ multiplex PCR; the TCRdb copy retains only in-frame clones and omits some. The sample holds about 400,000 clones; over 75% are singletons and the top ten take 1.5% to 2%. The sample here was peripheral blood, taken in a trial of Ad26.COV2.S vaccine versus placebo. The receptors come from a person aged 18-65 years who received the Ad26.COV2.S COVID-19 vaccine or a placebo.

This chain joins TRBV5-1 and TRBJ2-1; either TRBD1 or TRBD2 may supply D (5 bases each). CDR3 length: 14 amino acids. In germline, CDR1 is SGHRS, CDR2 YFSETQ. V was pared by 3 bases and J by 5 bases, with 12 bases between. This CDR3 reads CASSSAGGNNEQFF. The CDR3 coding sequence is TGCGCCAGCAGCTCGGCTGGGGGAAACAATGAGCAGTTCTTC.

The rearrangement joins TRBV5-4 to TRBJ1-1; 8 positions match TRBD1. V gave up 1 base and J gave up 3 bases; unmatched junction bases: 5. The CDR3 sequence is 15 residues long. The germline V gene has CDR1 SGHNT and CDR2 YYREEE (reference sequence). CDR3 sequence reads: CASSLWAGGDTEAFF. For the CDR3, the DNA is TGTGCCAGCAGCTTGTGGGCAGGGGGCGACACTGAAGCTTTCTTT.

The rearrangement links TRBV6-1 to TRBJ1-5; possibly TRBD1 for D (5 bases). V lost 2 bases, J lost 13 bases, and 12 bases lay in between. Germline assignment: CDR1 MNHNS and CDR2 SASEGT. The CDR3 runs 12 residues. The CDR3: CASSELGRWQHF. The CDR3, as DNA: TGTGCCAGCAGTGAACTGGGGCGCTGGCAGCATTTT.

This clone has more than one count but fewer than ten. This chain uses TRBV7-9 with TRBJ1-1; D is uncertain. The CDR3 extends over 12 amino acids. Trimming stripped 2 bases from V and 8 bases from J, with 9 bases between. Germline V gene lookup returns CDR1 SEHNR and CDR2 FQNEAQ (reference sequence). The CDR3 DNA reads TGTGCCAGCAGCTTAATGGCCCTAGAAGCTTTCTTT. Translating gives CASSLMALEAFF. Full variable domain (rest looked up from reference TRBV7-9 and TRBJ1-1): DTGVSQNPRHKITKRGQNVTFRCDPISEHNRLYWYRQTLGQGPEFLTYFQNEAQLEKSRLLSDRFSAERPKGSFSTLEIQRTEQGDSAMYLCASSLMALEAFFGQGTRLTVV.

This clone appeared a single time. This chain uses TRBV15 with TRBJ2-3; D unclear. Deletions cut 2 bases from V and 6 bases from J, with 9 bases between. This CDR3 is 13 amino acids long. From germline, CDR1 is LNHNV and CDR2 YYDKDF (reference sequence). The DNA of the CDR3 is TGTGCCACCAGCAGAAGGACCCAGGATACGCAGTATTTT. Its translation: CATSRRTQDTQYF.

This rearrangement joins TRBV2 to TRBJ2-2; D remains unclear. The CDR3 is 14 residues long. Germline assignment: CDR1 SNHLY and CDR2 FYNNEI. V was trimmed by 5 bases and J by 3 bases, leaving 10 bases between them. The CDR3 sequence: CASSQVMDTGELFF. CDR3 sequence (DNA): TGTGCCAGCAGTCAGGTTATGGACACCGGGGAGCTGTTTTTT.

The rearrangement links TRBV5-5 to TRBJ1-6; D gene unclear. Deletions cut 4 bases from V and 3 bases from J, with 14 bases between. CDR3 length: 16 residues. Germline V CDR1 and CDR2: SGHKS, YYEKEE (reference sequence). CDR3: CASSPPTGVYNSPLHF. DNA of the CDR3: TGTGCCAGCAGCCCTCCAACCGGGGTCTATAATTCACCCCTCCACTTT.

The CDR3 DNA follows: TGTGCCTGGAGTGCAGACAGGGGAAGCAATCAGCCCCAGCATTTT. Protein sequence: CAWSADRGSNQPQHF. This chain connects TRBV30 to TRBJ1-5, with 8 bases that match TRBD1. There are 15 residues in the CDR3. Trimming cost V 1 base and J 1 base; bases outside gene matches: 3. Germline V gene data show CDR1 as GTSNPN and CDR2 as SVGIG (reference sequence).

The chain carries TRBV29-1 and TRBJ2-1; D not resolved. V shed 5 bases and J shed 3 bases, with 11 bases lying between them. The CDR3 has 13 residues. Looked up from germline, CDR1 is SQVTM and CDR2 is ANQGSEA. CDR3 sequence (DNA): TGCAGCGTTATTAGGGCATTCTACAATGAGCAGTTCTTC. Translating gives CSVIRAFYNEQFF.

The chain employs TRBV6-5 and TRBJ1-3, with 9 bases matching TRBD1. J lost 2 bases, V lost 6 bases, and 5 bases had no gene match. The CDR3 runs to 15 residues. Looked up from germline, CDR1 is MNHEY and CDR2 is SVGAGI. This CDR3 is CASSDGTGPGNTIYF. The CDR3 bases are TGTGCCAGCAGCGACGGGACAGGGCCTGGAAACACCATATATTTT.

The CDR3 protein is CASSENYSGTQYF. The CDR3 nucleotides are TGTGCCAGCAGTGAAAACTACAGTGGGACCCAGTACTTC. J is TRBJ2-5 and V is TRBV6-1, with no clear D. Germline V gene lookup returns CDR1 MNHNS and CDR2 SASEGT. The CDR3 totals 13 residues. Trimming removed 2 bases at V and 7 bases at J, with 11 bases between.

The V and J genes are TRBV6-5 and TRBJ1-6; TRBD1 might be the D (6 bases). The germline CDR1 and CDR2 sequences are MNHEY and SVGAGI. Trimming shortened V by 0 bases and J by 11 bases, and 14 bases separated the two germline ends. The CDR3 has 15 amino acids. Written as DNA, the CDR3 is TGTGCCAGCAGTTACTCGAGGGGGGAAAGGACACCCCTCCACTTT. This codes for CASSYSRGERTPLHF.

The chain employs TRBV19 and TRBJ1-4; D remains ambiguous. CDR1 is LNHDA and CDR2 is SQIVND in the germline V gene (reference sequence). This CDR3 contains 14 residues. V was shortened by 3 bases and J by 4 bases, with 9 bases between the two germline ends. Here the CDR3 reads CASSIRANNEKLFF. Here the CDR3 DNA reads TGTGCCAGTAGTATTAGAGCGAATAATGAAAAACTGTTTTTT. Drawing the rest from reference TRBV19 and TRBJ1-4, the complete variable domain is DGGITQSPKYLFRKEGQNVTLSCEQNLNHDAMYWYRQDPGQGLRLIYYSQIVNDFQKGDIAEGYSVSREKKESFPLTVTSAQKNPTAFYLCASSIRANNEKLFFGSGTQLSVL.

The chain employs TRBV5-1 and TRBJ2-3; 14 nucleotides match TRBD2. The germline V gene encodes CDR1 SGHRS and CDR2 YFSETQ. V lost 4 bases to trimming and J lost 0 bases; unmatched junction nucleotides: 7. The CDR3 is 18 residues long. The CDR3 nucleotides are TGCGCCAGCAGCCCGGGACTAGCGGGAGTTCCGAGCACAGATACGCAGTATTTT. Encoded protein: CASSPGLAGVPSTDTQYF.

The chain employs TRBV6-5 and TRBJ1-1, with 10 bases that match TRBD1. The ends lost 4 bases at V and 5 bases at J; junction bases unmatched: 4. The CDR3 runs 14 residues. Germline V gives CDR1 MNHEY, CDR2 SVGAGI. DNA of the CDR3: TGTGCCAGCAGTTTAGGACAGGGGGGGACTGAAGCTTTCTTT. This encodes CASSLGQGGTEAFF.

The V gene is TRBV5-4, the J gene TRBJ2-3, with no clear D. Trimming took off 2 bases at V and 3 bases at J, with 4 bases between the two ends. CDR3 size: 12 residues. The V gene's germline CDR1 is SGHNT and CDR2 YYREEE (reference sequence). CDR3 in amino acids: CASSFLTDTQYF. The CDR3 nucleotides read TGTGCCAGCAGCTTTCTTACAGATACGCAGTATTTT.

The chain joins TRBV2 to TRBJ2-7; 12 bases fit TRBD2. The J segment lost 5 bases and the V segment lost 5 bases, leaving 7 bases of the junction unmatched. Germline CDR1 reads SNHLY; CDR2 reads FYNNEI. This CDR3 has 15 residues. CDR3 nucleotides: TGTGCCAGCAGTCTACTAGCGGGAGGTTCCCACGAGCAGTACTTC. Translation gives CASSLLAGGSHEQYF.

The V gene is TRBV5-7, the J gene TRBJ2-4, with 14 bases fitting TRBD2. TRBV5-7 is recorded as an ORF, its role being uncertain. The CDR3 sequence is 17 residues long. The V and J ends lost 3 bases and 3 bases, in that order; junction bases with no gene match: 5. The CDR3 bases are TGTGCCAGCAGCTGGGGACTAGCGGGAGAGGACAAAAACATTCAGTACTTC. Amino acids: CASSWGLAGEDKNIQYF.

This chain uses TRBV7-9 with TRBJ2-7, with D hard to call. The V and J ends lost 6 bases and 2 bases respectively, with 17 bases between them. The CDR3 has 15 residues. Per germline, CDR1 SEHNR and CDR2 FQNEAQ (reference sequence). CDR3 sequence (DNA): TGTGCCAGCAGTCAAAAAGACACCTTCCCCTACGAGCAGTACTTC. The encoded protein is CASSQKDTFPYEQYF.

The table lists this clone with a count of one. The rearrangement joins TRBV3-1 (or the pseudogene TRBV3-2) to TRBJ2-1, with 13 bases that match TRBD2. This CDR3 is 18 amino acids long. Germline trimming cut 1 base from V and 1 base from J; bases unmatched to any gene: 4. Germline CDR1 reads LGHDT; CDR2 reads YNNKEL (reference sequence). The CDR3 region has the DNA TGTGCCAGCAGCCAAGCGACTAGCGGGAGGAGGTCCTACAATGAGCAGTTCTTC. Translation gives CASSQATSGRRSYNEQFF.

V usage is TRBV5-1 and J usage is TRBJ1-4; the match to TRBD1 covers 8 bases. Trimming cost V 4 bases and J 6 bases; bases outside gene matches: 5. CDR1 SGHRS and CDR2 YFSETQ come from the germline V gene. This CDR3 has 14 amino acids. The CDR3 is CASSQTGGDEKLFF. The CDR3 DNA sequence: TGCGCCAGCAGCCAAACAGGGGGTGATGAAAAACTGTTTTTT. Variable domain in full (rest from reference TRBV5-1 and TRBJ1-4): KAGVTQTPRYLIKTRGQQVTLSCSPISGHRSVSWYQQTPGQGLQFLFEYFSETQRNKGNFPGRFSGRQFSNSRSEMNVSTLELGDSALYLCASSQTGGDEKLFFGSGTQLSVL.

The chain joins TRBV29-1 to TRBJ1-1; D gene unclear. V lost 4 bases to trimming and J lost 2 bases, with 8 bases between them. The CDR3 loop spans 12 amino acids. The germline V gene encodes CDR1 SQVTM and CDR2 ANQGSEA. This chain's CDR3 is CSVVSSNTEAFF. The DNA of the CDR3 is TGCAGCGTTGTGAGTAGTAACACTGAAGCTTTCTTT.

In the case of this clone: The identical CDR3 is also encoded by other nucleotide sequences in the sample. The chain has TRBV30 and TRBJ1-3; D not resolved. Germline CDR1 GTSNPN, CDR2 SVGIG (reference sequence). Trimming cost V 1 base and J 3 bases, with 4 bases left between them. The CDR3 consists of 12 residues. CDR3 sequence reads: CAWSASGNTIYF. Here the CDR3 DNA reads TGTGCCTGGAGTGCGAGTGGAAACACCATATATTTT.

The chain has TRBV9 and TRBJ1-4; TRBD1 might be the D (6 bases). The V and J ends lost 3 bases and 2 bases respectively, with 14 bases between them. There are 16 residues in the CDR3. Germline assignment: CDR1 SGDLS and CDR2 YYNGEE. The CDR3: CASSATGTWTNEKLFF. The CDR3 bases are TGTGCCAGCAGCGCAACAGGGACCTGGACTAATGAAAAACTGTTTTTT. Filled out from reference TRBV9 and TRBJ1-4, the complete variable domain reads DSGVTQTPKHLITATGQRVTLRCSPRSGDLSVYWYQQSLDQGLQFLIQYYNGEERAKGNILERFSAQQFPDLHSELNLSSLELGDSALYFCASSATGTWTNEKLFFGSGTQLSVL.

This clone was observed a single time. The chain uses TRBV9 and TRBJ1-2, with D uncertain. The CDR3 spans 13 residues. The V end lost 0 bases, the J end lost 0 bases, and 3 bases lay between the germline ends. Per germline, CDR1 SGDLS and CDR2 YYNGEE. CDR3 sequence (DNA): TGTGCCAGCAGCGTAGGGGCTAACTATGGCTACACCTTC. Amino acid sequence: CASSVGANYGYTF.

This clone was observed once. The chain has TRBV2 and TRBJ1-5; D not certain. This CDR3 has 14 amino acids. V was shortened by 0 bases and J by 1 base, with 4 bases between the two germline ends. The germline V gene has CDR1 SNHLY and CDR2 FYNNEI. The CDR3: CASSEAASNQPQHF. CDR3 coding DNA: TGTGCCAGCAGTGAAGCGGCGAGCAATCAGCCCCAGCATTTT.